These 13 T cell receptor beta chains share one sample of origin, sequenced in a study of beta chain features in type 1 diabetes (dated by TCRdb to 2017 to 2018). The method behind the library was the immunoSEQ multiplex PCR assay. The entire isolated RNA was reverse transcribed using the High Capacity cDNA Reverse Transcription Kit, and thus expressed TCRB transcripts were sequenced. This is the immuneACCESS table as TCRdb keeps it, with only in-frame sequences that have V and J called. A part of the clones is gone; compared with another copy, unresolved V genes explain less than half, and the rest is unexplained. The sample data list under 400,000 clones, and around 12% of these were observed just once. The leading ten clones occupy roughly 0.015% of the sample. Sequenced material: naive CD4+ T cells from blood. What this sample's cell subset or site label stands for: true naive CD4+ T cells. The receptors were gathered from a man aged 18 to 30 in good health.

The chain uses TRBV30 and TRBJ2-3; 8 bases are a match to TRBD2. The germline V gene has CDR1 GTSNPN and CDR2 SVGIG (reference sequence). CDR3 length: 14 residues. The J segment lost 3 bases and the V segment lost 4 bases, leaving 6 bases of the junction unmatched. The CDR3, as DNA: TGTGCCTGGACCACGGGGGGGGGTACAGATACGCAGTATTTT. It encodes CAWTTGGGTDTQYF.

This clone has only one observation. This rearrangement joins TRBV7-3 to TRBJ1-1; 9 nucleotides match TRBD1. This CDR3 has 15 residues. Germline loops: CDR1 SGHTA, CDR2 FQGTGA. V lost 5 bases, J lost 5 bases, and 9 bases stayed unmatched. CDR3 DNA: TGTGCCAGCAGCGAACAACAGGGGGCTTTAACTGAAGCTTTCTTT. This gives the protein CASSEQQGALTEAFF.

This sequence joins TRBV14 and TRBJ1-1; D is uncertain. Looked up from germline, CDR1 is SGHDN and CDR2 is FVKESK. This CDR3 comprises 12 residues. With 5 bases removed from V and 11 bases from J, the gap between germline ends came to 15 bases. Here the CDR3 DNA reads TGTGCCAGCAGCGCCAGCGGGAGGGCGGCTTTCTTT. Translation gives CASSASGRAAFF.

The V and J genes are TRBV7-8 and TRBJ2-3; possible D gene TRBD2, 6 bases. Germline V gene sequence: CDR1 SGHVS, CDR2 FQNEAQ. The CDR3 has 15 amino acids. V was shortened by 3 bases and J by 4 bases, with 14 bases between the two germline ends. The chain's CDR3 is CASSLRRVAADTQYF. The DNA for the CDR3 is TGTGCCAGCAGCTTGAGGCGGGTAGCGGCAGATACGCAGTATTTT. Full variable domain (outside the CDR3, taken from reference TRBV7-8 and TRBJ2-3): GAGVSQSPRYKVAKRGQDVALRCDPISGHVSLFWYQQALGQGPEFLTYFQNEAQLDKSGLPSDRFFAERPEGSVSTLKIQRTQQEDSAVYLCASSLRRVAADTQYFGPGTRLTVL.

The rearrangement joins TRBV28 to TRBJ2-7; D is possibly TRBD1 (5 bases). Trimming pared 7 bases from V and 4 bases from J, leaving 32 bases between. Germline CDR1 reads MDHEN; CDR2 reads SYDVKM. There are 19 residues in the CDR3. The CDR3 sequence: CASTLRARGSPFLGYEQYF. The CDR3 coding sequence is TGTGCCAGCACCCTACGGGCAAGGGGCAGCCCGTTCCTAGGGTACGAGCAGTACTTC.

This clone has just a few counts. The chain joins TRBV5-1 to TRBJ1-1; 7 positions match TRBD1. This CDR3 has 13 residues. Germline assignment: CDR1 SGHRS and CDR2 YFSETQ. Trimming took 5 bases from V and 3 from J; bases not matched to a gene: 4. The DNA for the CDR3 is TGCGCCAGCAGATCAACAGGGGACACTGAAGCTTTCTTT. Amino acids: CASRSTGDTEAFF. The variable domain in full, completed from reference TRBV5-1 and TRBJ1-1, reads KAGVTQTPRYLIKTRGQQVTLSCSPISGHRSVSWYQQTPGQGLQFLFEYFSETQRNKGNFPGRFSGRQFSNSRSEMNVSTLELGDSALYLCASRSTGDTEAFFGQGTRLTVV.

This chain joins TRBV28 and TRBJ1-2, with 9 positions matching TRBD1. This CDR3 spans 19 amino acids. Germline CDR1 is MDHEN and CDR2 is SYDVKM. V was pared by 1 base and J by 4 bases, with 16 bases of the junction left unmatched. The CDR3 nucleotides read TGTGCCAGCAGTTTATCCCCGGGACAGGGAAGGGGTCTAGGCTATGGCTACACCTTC. Amino acid sequence: CASSLSPGQGRGLGYGYTF.

In DNA, the CDR3 is TGCAGCGTTTCCCTAGCGGGAGGGCCTAGCGGGGAGCTGTTTTTT. The encoded protein is CSVSLAGGPSGELFF. V usage is TRBV29-1 and J usage is TRBJ2-2; 12 bases are shared with TRBD2. The germline V gene encodes CDR1 SQVTM and CDR2 ANQGSEA. With V trimmed by 5 bases and J by 7 bases, 8 bases remained unmatched. The CDR3 runs to 15 residues.

This rearrangement joins TRBV10-3 to TRBJ2-5, with 7 bases identical to TRBD1. V lost 5 bases, J lost 1 base, and 7 bases stayed unmatched. This CDR3 spans 15 amino acids. CDR1 ENHRY and CDR2 SYGVKD come from the germline V gene. The DNA for the CDR3 is TGTGCCATCAGTCCAGGACAGGCGACCCAAGAGACCCAGTACTTC. Amino acid sequence: CAISPGQATQETQYF.

This chain uses TRBV11-2 with TRBJ2-3, with D uncertain. Germline V CDR1 and CDR2: SGHAT, FQNNGV. The CDR3 contains 17 residues. Deletions cut 5 bases from V and 0 bases from J, with 18 bases between. Here the CDR3 reads CASSQTRDQISTDTQYF. In DNA form, the CDR3 reads TGTGCCAGCAGCCAAACCCGAGATCAAATTAGCACAGATACGCAGTATTTT.

This clone was observed a few times. The J gene is TRBJ1-5, the V gene TRBV19, with a tentative D call TRBD1 (5 bases). The CDR3 consists of 13 residues. From germline, CDR1 is LNHDA and CDR2 SQIVND (reference sequence). The V and J ends lost 5 bases and 5 bases respectively, with 10 bases between them. CDR3 sequence: CASSAGGDQPQHF. The CDR3 bases are TGTGCCAGTAGTGCCGGAGGGGATCAGCCCCAGCATTTT.

V usage is TRBV4-2 and J usage is TRBJ2-1, with TRBD2 identical over 10 bases. Germline V gene sequence: CDR1 LGHNA, CDR2 YNFKEQ. V gave up 5 bases and J gave up 7 bases; unmatched junction bases: 17. CDR3 length: 18 residues. CDR3 sequence: CASSLAFFSGRAMNEQFF. The CDR3, as DNA: TGTGCCAGCAGCTTGGCCTTCTTCAGCGGGAGGGCCATGAATGAGCAGTTCTTC.

The chain carries TRBV5-1 and TRBJ2-2; 8 bases are shared with TRBD1. V lost 4 bases and J lost 1; bases outside the gene matches: 6. Germline lookup yields CDR1 SGHRS and CDR2 YFSETQ. CDR3 length: 16 amino acids. The CDR3: CASSPAGTGNTGELFF. CDR3 nucleotide sequence: TGCGCCAGCAGCCCAGCCGGGACAGGGAACACCGGGGAGCTGTTTTTT. The full variable domain, with the rest looked up from reference TRBV5-1 and TRBJ2-2, is KAGVTQTPRYLIKTRGQQVTLSCSPISGHRSVSWYQQTPGQGLQFLFEYFSETQRNKGNFPGRFSGRQFSNSRSEMNVSTLELGDSALYLCASSPAGTGNTGELFFGEGSRLTVL.